The clone carrying this T cell receptor (beta chain) showed up many times. Its antigen is currently unknown. This record belongs to a study of early T cells in non-severe SARS-CoV-2 infection. Study-wide context: Sequencing of unsorted whole blood was done on bulk RNA, leaving chains unpaired.

Notes on the study in general: VDJdb matching favored anti-spike CD8 responses, missing private and CD4 specificities.

TCRdb passed the 5' RACE reads through MiXCR, listing each CDR3 protein once. In the table there are about 60,000 distinct CDR3 sequences, around 20% of which are singletons. Germline V gene sequence: CDR1 SGDLS, CDR2 YYNGEE. V lost 0 bases and J lost 0, with 8 bases in between. This CDR3 is 15 amino acids long. The material was whole blood, obtained at baseline. The chain carries TRBV9 and TRBJ2-3; D is undetermined. This sequence was found in an adult who was a healthcare worker with PCR-confirmed SARS-CoV-2 infection or an uninfected control (not recorded which). CDR3 nucleotides: TGTGCCAGCAGCGTAGCAATTTCTAGCACAGATACGCAGTATTTT. Its protein is CASSVAISSTDTQYF. Filled out from reference TRBV9 and TRBJ2-3, the complete variable domain reads DSGVTQTPKHLITATGQRVTLRCSPRSGDLSVYWYQQSLDQGLQFLIQYYNGEERAKGNILERFSAQQFPDLHSELNLSSLELGDSALYFCASSVAISSTDTQYFGPGTRLTVL.